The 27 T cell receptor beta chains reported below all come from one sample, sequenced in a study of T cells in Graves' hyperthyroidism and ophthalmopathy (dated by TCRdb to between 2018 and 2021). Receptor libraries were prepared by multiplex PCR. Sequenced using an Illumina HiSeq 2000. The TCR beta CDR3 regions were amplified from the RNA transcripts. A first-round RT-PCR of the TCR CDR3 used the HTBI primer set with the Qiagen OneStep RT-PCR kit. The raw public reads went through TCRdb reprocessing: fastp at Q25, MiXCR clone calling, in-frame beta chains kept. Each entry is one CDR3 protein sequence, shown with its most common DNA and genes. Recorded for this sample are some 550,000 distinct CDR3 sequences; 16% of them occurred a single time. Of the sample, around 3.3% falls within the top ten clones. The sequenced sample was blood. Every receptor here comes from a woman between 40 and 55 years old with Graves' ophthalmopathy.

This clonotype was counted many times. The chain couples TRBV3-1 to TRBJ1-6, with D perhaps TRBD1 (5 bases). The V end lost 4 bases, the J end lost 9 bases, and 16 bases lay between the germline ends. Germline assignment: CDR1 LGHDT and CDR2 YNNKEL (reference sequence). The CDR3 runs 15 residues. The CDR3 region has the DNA TGTGCCAGCAGCCCAGGGAGCATAGGAGTTTCACCCCTCCACTTT. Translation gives CASSPGSIGVSPLHF.

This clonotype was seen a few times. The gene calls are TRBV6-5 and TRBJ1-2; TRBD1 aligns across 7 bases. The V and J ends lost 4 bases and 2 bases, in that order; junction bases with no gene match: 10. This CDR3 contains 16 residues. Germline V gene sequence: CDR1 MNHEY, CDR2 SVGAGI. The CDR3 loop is CASSFPWTGQNYGYTF. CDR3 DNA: TGTGCCAGCAGTTTTCCCTGGACAGGCCAGAACTATGGCTACACCTTC.

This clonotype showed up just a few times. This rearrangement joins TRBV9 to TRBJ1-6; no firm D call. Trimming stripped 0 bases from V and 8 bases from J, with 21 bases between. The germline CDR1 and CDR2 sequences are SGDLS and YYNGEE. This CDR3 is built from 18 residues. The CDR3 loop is CASSVGLKDLKRDSPLHF. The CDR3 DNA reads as TGTGCCAGCAGCGTAGGGCTAAAGGACCTAAAACGGGATTCACCCCTCCACTTT.

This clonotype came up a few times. The CDR3 sequence is CASSRSGTLSYEQYF. The CDR3 region has the DNA TGTGCCAGCAGCCGCTCCGGGACACTATCCTACGAGCAGTACTTC. The chain combines TRBV7-9 with TRBJ2-7; the D gene is possibly TRBD1 (6 bases). This CDR3 region has 15 residues. Trimming took off 5 bases at V and 1 base at J, with 15 bases between the two ends. Germline lookup yields CDR1 SEHNR and CDR2 FQNEAQ (reference sequence).

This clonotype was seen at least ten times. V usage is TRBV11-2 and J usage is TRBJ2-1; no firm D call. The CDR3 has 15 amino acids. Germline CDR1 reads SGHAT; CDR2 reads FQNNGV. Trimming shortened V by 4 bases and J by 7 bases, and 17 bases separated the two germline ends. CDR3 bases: TGTGCCAGCAGCTCCCAAAGGGTCCAGTCGAATGAGCAGTTCTTC. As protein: CASSSQRVQSNEQFF.

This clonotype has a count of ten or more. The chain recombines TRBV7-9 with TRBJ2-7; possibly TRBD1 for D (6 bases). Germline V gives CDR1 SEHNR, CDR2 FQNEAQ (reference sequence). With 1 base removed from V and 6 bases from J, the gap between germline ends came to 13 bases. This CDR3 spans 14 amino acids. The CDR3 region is CASSLVTGTPEQYF. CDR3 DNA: TGTGCCAGCAGCTTAGTCACAGGGACCCCCGAGCAGTACTTC.

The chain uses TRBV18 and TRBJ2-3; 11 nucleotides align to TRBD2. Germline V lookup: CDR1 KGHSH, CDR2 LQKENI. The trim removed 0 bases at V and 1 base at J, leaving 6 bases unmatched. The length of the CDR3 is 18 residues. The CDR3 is CASSPPSSGRGRTDTQYF. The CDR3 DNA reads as TGTGCCAGCTCACCACCGAGTAGCGGGAGGGGACGCACAGATACGCAGTATTTT.

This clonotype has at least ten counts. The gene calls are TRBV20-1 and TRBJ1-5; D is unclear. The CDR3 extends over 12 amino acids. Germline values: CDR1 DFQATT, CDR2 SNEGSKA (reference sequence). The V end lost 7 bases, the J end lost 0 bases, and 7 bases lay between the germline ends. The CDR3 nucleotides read TGCAGTGGAGCAAATAGCAATCAGCCCCAGCATTTT. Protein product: CSGANSNQPQHF.

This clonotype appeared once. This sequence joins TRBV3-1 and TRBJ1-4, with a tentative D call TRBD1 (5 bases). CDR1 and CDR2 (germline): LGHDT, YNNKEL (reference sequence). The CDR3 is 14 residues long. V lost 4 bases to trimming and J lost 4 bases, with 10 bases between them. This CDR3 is CASSLGGDNEKLFF. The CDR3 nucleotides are TGTGCCAGCAGCCTGGGGGGGGATAATGAAAAACTGTTTTTT.

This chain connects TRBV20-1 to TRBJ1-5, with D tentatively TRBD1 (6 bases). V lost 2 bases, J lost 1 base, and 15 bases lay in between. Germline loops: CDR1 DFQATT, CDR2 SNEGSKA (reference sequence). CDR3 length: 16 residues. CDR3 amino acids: CSARSPYGGSNQPQHF. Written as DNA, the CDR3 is TGCAGTGCTAGATCCCCCTATGGGGGCAGCAATCAGCCCCAGCATTTT.

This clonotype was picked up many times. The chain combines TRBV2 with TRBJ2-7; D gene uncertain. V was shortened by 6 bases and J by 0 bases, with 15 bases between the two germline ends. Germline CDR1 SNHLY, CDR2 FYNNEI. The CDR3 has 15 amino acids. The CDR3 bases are TGTGCCAGCAGATTATCACTCGTAAGCTCCTACGAGCAGTACTTC. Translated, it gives CASRLSLVSSYEQYF.

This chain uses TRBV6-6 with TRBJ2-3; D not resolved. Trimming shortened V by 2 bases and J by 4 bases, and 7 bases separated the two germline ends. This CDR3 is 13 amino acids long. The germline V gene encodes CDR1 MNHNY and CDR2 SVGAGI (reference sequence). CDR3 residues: CASSYPMSDTQYF. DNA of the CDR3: TGTGCCAGCAGTTACCCCATGTCAGATACGCAGTATTTT.

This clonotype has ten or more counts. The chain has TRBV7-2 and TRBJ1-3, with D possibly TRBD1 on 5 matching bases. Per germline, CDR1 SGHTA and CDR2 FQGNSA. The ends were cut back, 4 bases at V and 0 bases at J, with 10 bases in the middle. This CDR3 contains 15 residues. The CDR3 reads CASSSTGYSGNTIYF. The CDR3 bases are TGTGCCAGCAGCTCTACAGGCTACTCTGGAAACACCATATATTTT.

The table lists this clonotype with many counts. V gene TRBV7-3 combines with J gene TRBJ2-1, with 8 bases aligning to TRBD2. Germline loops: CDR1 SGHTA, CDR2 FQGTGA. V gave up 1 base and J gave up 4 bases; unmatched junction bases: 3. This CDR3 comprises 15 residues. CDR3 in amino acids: CASSLMPSGYNEQFF. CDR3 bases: TGTGCCAGCAGCTTAATGCCTAGCGGGTACAATGAGCAGTTCTTC.

The DNA of the CDR3 is TGTGCCAGCAGCCAAGCCGGACAAAACAATGAGCAGTTCTTC. This sequence encodes CASSQAGQNNEQFF. This rearrangement joins TRBV4-2 to TRBJ2-1; a possible D gene is TRBD1 (5 bases). This CDR3 is built from 14 residues. Germline CDR1 is LGHNA and CDR2 is YNFKEQ. Trimming took 1 base from V and 5 from J, leaving 9 bases between them.

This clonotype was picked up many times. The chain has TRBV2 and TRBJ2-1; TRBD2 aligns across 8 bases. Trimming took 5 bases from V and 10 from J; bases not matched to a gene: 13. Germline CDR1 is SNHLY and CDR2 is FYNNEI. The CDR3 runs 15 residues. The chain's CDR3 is CASSLSGRGFGEQFF. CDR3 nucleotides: TGTGCCAGCAGTCTAAGCGGGAGAGGGTTTGGGGAGCAGTTCTTC.

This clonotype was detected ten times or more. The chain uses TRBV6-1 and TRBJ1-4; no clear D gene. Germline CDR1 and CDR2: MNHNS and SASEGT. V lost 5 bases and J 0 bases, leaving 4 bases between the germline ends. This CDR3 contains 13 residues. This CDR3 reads CASSRTTNEKLFF. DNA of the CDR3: TGTGCCAGCAGTAGGACAACTAATGAAAAACTGTTTTTT.

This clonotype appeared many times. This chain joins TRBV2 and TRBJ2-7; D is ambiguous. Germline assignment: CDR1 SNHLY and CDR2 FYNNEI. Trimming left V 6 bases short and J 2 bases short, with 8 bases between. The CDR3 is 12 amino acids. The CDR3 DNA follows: TGTGCCAGCAGCGCAGTCACCTACGAGCAGTACTTC. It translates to CASSAVTYEQYF.

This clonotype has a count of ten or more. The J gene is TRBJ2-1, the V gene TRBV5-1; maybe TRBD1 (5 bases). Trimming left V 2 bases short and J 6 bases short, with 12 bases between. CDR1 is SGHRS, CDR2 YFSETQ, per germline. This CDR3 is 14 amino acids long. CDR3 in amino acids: CASSFDSSLNEQFF. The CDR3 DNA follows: TGCGCCAGCAGCTTTGACAGCTCCCTCAATGAGCAGTTCTTC.

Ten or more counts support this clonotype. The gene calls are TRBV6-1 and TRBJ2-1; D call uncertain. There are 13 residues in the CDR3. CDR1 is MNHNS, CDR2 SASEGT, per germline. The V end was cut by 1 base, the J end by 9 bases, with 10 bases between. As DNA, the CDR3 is TGTGCCAGCAGTGAAGGCGATACAAGTGAGCAGTTCTTC. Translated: CASSEGDTSEQFF.

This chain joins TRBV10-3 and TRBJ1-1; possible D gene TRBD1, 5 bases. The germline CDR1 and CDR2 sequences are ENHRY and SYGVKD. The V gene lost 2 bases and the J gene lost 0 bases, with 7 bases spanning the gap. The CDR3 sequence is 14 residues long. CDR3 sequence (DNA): TGTGCCATCAGTGAGAGGACATTGAACACTGAAGCTTTCTTT. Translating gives CAISERTLNTEAFF.

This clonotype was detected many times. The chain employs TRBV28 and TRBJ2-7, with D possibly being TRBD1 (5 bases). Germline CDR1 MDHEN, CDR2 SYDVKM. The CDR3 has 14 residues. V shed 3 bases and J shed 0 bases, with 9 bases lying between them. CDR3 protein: CASSFGDSSYEQYF. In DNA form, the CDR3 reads TGTGCCAGCAGTTTTGGAGACAGCTCCTACGAGCAGTACTTC. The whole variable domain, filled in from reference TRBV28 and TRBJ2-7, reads DVKVTQSSRYLVKRTGEKVFLECVQDMDHENMFWYRQDPGLGLRLIYFSYDVKMKEKGDIPEGYSVSREKKERFSLILESASTNQTSMYLCASSFGDSSYEQYFGPGTRLTVT.

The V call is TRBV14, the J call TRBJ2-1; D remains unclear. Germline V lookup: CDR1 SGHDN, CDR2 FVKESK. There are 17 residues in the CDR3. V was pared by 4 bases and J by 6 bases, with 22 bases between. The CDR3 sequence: CASSPRGTVKPGNEQFF. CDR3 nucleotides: TGTGCCAGCAGCCCCCGCGGTACGGTAAAACCGGGCAATGAGCAGTTCTTC.

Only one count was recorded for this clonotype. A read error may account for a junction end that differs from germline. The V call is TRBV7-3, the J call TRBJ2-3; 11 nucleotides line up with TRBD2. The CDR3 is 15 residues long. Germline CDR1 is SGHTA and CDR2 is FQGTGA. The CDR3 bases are TGTGCCAGCAGTATAGCGGGGGGGAACACAGGTACGCAGTATTTT. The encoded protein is CASSIAGGNTGTQYF.

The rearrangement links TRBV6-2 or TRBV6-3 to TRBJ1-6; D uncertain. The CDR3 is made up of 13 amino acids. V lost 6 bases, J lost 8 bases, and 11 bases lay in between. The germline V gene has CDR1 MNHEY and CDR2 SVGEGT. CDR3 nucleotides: TGTGCCAGCAGGCCATTATCCCATTCACCCCTCCACTTT. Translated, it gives CASRPLSHSPLHF.

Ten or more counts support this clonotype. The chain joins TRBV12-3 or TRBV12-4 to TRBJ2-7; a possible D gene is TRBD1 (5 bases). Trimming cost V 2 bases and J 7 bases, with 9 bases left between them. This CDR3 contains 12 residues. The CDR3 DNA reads TGTGCCAGCAGTTTATGGCAGGGTGAGCAGTACTTC. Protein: CASSLWQGEQYF.

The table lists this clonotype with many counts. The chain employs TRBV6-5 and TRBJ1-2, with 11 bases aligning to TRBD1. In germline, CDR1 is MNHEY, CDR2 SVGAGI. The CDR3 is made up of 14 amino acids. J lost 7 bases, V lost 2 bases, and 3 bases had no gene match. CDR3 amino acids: CASSYLGTGGGYTF. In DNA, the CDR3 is TGTGCCAGCAGTTACCTTGGGACAGGGGGTGGCTACACCTTC.